The 16 T cell receptor beta chains below come from one sample, sequenced in a study of blood T cell repertoires in COVID-19. Produced via immunoSEQ multiplex PCR; TCRdb's table is partial and in-frame only. Seen here are under 45,000 clones, around 86% observed once, and the top ten hold 5.2%. The sample was peripheral blood. Receptors originate from a man aged 35 to 55 with active COVID-19.

The chain carries TRBV5-1 and TRBJ2-6; TRBD1 might be the D (5 bases). CDR1 and CDR2 (germline): SGHRS, YFSETQ. CDR3 length equals 17 residues. The germline V and J ends were trimmed by 0 bases and 1 base, with 11 bases remaining between them. The CDR3 protein is CASSLAGAGSGANVLTF. The CDR3 DNA reads as TGCGCCAGCAGCTTGGCTGGGGCCGGTTCTGGGGCCAACGTCCTGACTTTC.

V usage is TRBV2 and J usage is TRBJ2-7, with 7 bases aligning to TRBD1. Losses at the gene ends were 3 bases for V and 3 bases for J; bases not matched to a gene: 8. Looked up from germline, CDR1 is SNHLY and CDR2 is FYNNEI. CDR3 length: 15 residues. CDR3 sequence: CASSDGTVESYEQYF. The CDR3 nucleotides read TGTGCCAGCAGTGACGGGACAGTCGAAAGCTACGAGCAGTACTTC.

This clone occurred a few times. This chain connects TRBV4-1 to TRBJ2-3, with TRBD2 identical over 14 bases. The CDR3 has 18 residues. CDR1 and CDR2 (germline): MGHRA, YSYEKL. Germline trimming cut 3 bases from V and 1 base from J; bases unmatched to any gene: 6. The CDR3 bases are TGCGCCAGCAGCCAGGCCGGGACTAGCGGGAGACGCACAGATACGCAGTATTTT. As protein: CASSQAGTSGRRTDTQYF.

The genes are TRBV5-5 and TRBJ1-2, with D tentatively TRBD1 (6 bases). Germline CDR1 and CDR2: SGHKS and YYEKEE (reference sequence). With 4 bases removed from V and 2 bases from J, the gap between germline ends came to 18 bases. The length of the CDR3 is 16 residues. The CDR3 loop is CASSPSEGGPNYGYTF. Written as DNA, the CDR3 is TGTGCCAGCAGCCCATCCGAGGGGGGGCCAAACTATGGCTACACCTTC.

The chain recombines TRBV30 with TRBJ1-6, with D possibly being TRBD1 (5 bases). The CDR3 sequence is 17 residues long. The germline V gene encodes CDR1 GTSNPN and CDR2 SVGIG (reference sequence). Trimming took off 2 bases at V and 2 bases at J, with 16 bases between the two ends. Here the CDR3 reads CAWSLGGTVPYNSPLHF. The CDR3 nucleotides read TGTGCCTGGAGTCTCGGGGGGACGGTACCCTATAATTCACCCCTCCACTTT.

The chain joins TRBV30 to TRBJ2-3, with 7 bases that match TRBD2. CDR3 size: 19 residues. Germline CDR1 reads GTSNPN; CDR2 reads SVGIG (reference sequence). The J segment lost 3 bases and the V segment lost 2 bases, leaving 20 bases of the junction unmatched. CDR3 in DNA: TGTGCCTGGAGTACACCCTCCGGCTTTCTAGCGGTTCTAACAGATACGCAGTATTTT. Protein sequence: CAWSTPSGFLAVLTDTQYF.

The gene calls are TRBV6-8 and TRBJ1-2, with a weak D call TRBD1 (5 bases). Deletions cut 7 bases from V and 0 bases from J, with 12 bases between. CDR1 MNHGY and CDR2 SAAAGT come from the germline V gene. The CDR3 extends over 14 amino acids. The CDR3 DNA reads as TGTGCCAGCACCGGACGGGGGACTAACTATGGCTACACCTTC. Protein product: CASTGRGTNYGYTF.

The chain couples TRBV5-6 to TRBJ1-2; a possible D gene is TRBD1 (5 bases). Germline CDR1 is SGHDT and CDR2 is YYEEEE. CDR3 size: 13 residues. Trimming removed 0 bases from V and 8 bases from J, with 11 bases in between. CDR3 sequence (DNA): TGTGCCAGCAGCTTGGAGGGGTTGGGAGGCTACACCTTC. Its translation is CASSLEGLGGYTF.

The V gene is TRBV7-9, the J gene TRBJ1-1, with a weak D call TRBD1 (6 bases). Trimming took off 5 bases at V and 0 bases at J, with 19 bases between the two ends. The CDR3 extends over 17 amino acids. The germline V gene encodes CDR1 SEHNR and CDR2 FQNEAQ (reference sequence). CDR3 sequence reads: CASSPPTGVTVNTEAFF. CDR3 sequence (DNA): TGTGCCAGCAGCCCCCCGACAGGCGTAACCGTGAACACTGAAGCTTTCTTT.

The chain employs TRBV24-1 and TRBJ2-2; D call uncertain. Trimming removed 9 bases from V and 1 base from J, with 8 bases in between. CDR1 KGHDR and CDR2 SFDVKD come from the germline V gene. This CDR3 comprises 13 residues. The CDR3 nucleotides read TGTGCCACCGGGCCAGTGAACACCGGGGAGCTGTTTTTT. The encoded protein is CATGPVNTGELFF.

This clone was found once. The chain carries TRBV3-1 (or the pseudogene TRBV3-2) and TRBJ2-3; TRBD2 agrees at 9 bases. After removal of 2 bases from V and 2 bases from J, the junction contained 8 bases not matched to a gene. Germline V gene data show CDR1 as LGHDT and CDR2 as YNNKEL (reference sequence). This CDR3 spans 17 amino acids. DNA of the CDR3: TGTGCCAGCAGCCAAAGCTCCCTAGCGGGACACACAGATACGCAGTATTTT. Translated, it gives CASSQSSLAGHTDTQYF.

V and J are TRBV11-2 and TRBJ1-2; D not certain. V lost 4 bases, J lost 6 bases, and 15 bases lay in between. The germline CDR1 and CDR2 sequences are SGHAT and FQNNGV. The CDR3 has 14 residues. The chain's CDR3 is CASSSPLAGHGYTF. CDR3 bases: TGTGCCAGCAGCTCCCCGTTGGCGGGCCATGGCTACACCTTC. Filled out from reference TRBV11-2 and TRBJ1-2, the complete variable domain reads EAGVAQSPRYKIIEKRQSVAFWCNPISGHATLYWYQQILGQGPKLLIQFQNNGVVDDSQLPKDRFSAERLKGVDSTLKIQPAKLEDSAVYLCASSSPLAGHGYTFGSGTRLTVV.

This clone was seen only a few times. The V and J genes are TRBV7-6 and TRBJ2-1, with TRBD1 as a possible D gene (6 bases). Germline loops: CDR1 SGHVS, CDR2 FNYEAQ. With 4 bases removed from V and 9 bases from J, the gap between germline ends came to 13 bases. The CDR3 covers 13 residues. CDR3 sequence (DNA): TGTGCCAGCAGCTCCTCGCAGGGGTCTGAGCAGTTCTTC. Translating gives CASSSSQGSEQFF.

CDR3 coding DNA: TGTGCCAGCAGCCCAATTGGGGCTAGTCGCGACACCTACGAGCAGTACTTC. Translating gives CASSPIGASRDTYEQYF. The chain couples TRBV9 to TRBJ2-7; D is possibly TRBD1 (5 bases). Germline values: CDR1 SGDLS, CDR2 YYNGEE. The CDR3 sequence is 17 residues long. V was pared by 4 bases and J by 2 bases, with 22 bases between.

The chain joins TRBV19 to TRBJ1-1; 11 positions match TRBD1. CDR3 length: 15 residues. Germline V CDR1 and CDR2: LNHDA, SQIVND (reference sequence). V lost 3 bases, J lost 4 bases, and 4 bases stayed unmatched. Here the CDR3 reads CASSISGTGGTEAFF. The CDR3 coding sequence is TGTGCCAGTAGTATCAGCGGGACAGGGGGCACTGAAGCTTTCTTT.

This clone was observed a single time. The gene calls are TRBV24-1 and TRBJ2-7; 14 bases map to TRBD2. Losses at the gene ends were 1 base for V and 0 bases for J; bases not matched to a gene: 10. This CDR3 region has 20 residues. Germline lookup yields CDR1 KGHDR and CDR2 SFDVKD. CDR3 sequence (DNA): TGTGCCACCAGTGATTTTAGGAAGGGGACTAGCGGGAGAGACTCCTACGAGCAGTACTTC. It translates to CATSDFRKGTSGRDSYEQYF.